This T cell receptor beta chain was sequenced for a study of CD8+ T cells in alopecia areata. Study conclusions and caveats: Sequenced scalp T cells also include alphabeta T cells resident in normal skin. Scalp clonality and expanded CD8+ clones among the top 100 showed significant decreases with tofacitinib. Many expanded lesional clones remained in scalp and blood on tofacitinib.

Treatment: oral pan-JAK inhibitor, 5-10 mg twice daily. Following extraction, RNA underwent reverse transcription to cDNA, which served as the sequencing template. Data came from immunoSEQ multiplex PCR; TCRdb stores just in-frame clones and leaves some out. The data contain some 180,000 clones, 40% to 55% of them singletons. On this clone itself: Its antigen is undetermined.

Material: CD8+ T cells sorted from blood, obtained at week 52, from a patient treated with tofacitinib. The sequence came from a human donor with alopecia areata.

CDR3 protein: CSVESVVLNYGYTF. The CDR3 nucleotides read TGCAGCGTTGAGTCCGTGGTGTTAAACTATGGCTACACCTTC. V usage is TRBV29-1 and J usage is TRBJ1-2; D remains unclear. Germline CDR1 is SQVTM and CDR2 is ANQGSEA. The length of the CDR3 is 14 residues. The V and J ends lost 3 bases and 2 bases respectively, with 13 bases between them.